The TCR beta chain described here comes from a study of Graves' ophthalmopathy and Graves' hyperthyroidism. Looked up from germline, CDR1 is SGHAT and CDR2 is FQNNGV. The CDR3 has 15 amino acids. Trimming cost V 4 bases and J 2 bases, with 15 bases left between them. This clonotype has only a few counts. Its antigen is still unknown. The study amplified TCR beta CDR3 regions using RNA transcripts. An initial RT-PCR round employing HTBI primers preceded a second-round multiplex PCR. Each CDR3 protein is one row after TCRdb ran MiXCR on the multiplex PCR reads. The data hold around 1,200,000 distinct CDR3 sequences, with about two fifths observed a single time. Findings of the study overall: Distinction of ophthalmopathy from stable hyperthyroidism by a 13-signature model reached 85% to 90% sensitivity and 70% to 83% specificity.

Uncontrolled infections, other autoimmune diseases, pregnancy or lactation barred patients from enrollment. V gene TRBV11-2 combines with J gene TRBJ2-7, with D perhaps matching TRBD1 or TRBD2 (6 bases each). This sequence was found in an adult man with Graves' hyperthyroidism. The sequencing sample was made of peripheral blood or thyroid tissue (not recorded which). The CDR3 protein is CASSSTRGLAYEQYF. The DNA for the CDR3 is TGTGCCAGCAGCTCTACCAGGGGACTGGCCTACGAGCAGTACTTC. Full variable domain (rest looked up from reference TRBV11-2 and TRBJ2-7): EAGVAQSPRYKIIEKRQSVAFWCNPISGHATLYWYQQILGQGPKLLIQFQNNGVVDDSQLPKDRFSAERLKGVDSTLKIQPAKLEDSAVYLCASSSTRGLAYEQYFGPGTRLTVT.